The clone carrying this T cell receptor (beta chain) was observed many times. The antigen remains unidentified. Relying on iRepertoire HTBI primers and Arm-PCR of CDR3 regions, the team built TCR beta libraries. TCRdb reprocessed the multiplex PCR reads with MiXCR, giving one entry per CDR3 protein. The data contain about 470,000 distinct CDR3 sequences, under 25% of them singletons. This entry comes from a study of regulatory T cells in long-lasting Graves disease. The length of the CDR3 is 15 residues. Germline V gene lookup returns CDR1 MDHEN and CDR2 SYDVKM. With 5 bases clipped from V and 7 bases from J, the junction kept 10 bases outside the gene matches. Whole-study findings and limits: Shared public clonotypes totalled about 2,600 in persistent patients, compared with about 970 in new patients. Favored gene segments in persistent disease were TRBV28, TRBJ1-2 and TRBJ2-5.

Time point noted: persistent/refractory GD, antithyroid drugs over 5 years with positive TRAb. After RNA was extracted from PBMCs, the TCR library was made from it. Diagnosis followed American Thyroid Association guidelines for Graves' disease. An endocrinology unit in Xi'an, China, supplied the patients. The origin of this receptor is a female donor with Graves disease. The rearrangement joins TRBV28 to TRBJ2-2; TRBD1 aligns across 7 bases. The material was peripheral blood mononuclear cells (PBMCs), obtained when the disease was refractory, from a patient treated with antithyroid drugs. CDR3 amino acids: CASSLGQVRGGELFF. DNA for the CDR3: TGTGCCAGCAGTCTAGGACAGGTCAGAGGCGGGGAGCTGTTTTTT.